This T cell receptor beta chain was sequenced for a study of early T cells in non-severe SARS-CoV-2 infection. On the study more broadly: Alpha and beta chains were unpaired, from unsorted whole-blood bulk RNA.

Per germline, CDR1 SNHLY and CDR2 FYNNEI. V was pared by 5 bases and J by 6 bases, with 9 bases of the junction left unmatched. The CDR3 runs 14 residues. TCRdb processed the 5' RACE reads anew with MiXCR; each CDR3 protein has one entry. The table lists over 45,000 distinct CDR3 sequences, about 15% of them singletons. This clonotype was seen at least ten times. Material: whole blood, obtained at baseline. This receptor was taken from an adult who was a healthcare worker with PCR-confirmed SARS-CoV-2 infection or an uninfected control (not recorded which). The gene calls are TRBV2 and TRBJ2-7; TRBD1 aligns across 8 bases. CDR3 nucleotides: TGTGCCAGCAGTCCGGACAGGGCATCGGGCGAGCAGTACTTC. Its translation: CASSPDRASGEQYF. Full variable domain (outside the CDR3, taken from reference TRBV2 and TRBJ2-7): EPEVTQTPSHQVTQMGQEVILRCVPISNHLYFYWYRQILGQKVEFLVSFYNNEISEKSEIFDDQFSVERPDGSNFTLKIRSTKLEDSAMYFCASSPDRASGEQYFGPGTRLTVT.